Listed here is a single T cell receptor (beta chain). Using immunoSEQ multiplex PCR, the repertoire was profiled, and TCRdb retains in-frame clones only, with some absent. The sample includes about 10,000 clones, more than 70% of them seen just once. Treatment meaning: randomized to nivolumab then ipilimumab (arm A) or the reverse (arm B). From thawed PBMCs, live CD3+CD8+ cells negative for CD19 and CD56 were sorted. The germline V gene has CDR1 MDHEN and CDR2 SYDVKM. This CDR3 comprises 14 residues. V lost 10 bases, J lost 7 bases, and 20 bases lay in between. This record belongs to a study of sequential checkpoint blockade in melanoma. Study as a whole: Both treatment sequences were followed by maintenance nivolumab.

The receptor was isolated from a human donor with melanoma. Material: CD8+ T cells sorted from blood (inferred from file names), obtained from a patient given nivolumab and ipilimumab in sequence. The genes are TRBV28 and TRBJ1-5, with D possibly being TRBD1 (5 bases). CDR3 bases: TGTGCCACCTCATGGGGGGGTAGAGGCCAGCCCCAGCATTTT. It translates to CATSWGGRGQPQHF.